What follows describes a single T cell receptor (beta chain). Germline assignment: CDR1 LNHNV and CDR2 YYDKDF (reference sequence). This CDR3 is 18 amino acids long. Unmatched junction bases numbered 16, after V lost 3 bases and J lost 5 bases. Time point specified: peripheral blood 6 weeks after treatment start. Locally advanced or metastatic urothelial carcinoma was diagnosed in the patients. Spiking each PCR with synthetic TCR analog templates was performed. Some clones are missing from TCRdb's copy, which holds only in-frame ones; the method was immunoSEQ multiplex PCR. The repertoire holds some 120,000 clones, with 80% to 90% as singletons. This entry is derived from a study of PD-L1 blockade in urothelial cancer. Study details: When patients started atezolizumab in about 2014, it was given at 1,200 mg intravenously every 3 weeks. Among blood samples, the median T cell count was some 140,000.

The material sequenced was PBMCs, taken around atezolizumab (anti-PD-L1) treatment. The sequence was collected from a man in his fifties or sixties with urothelial cancer. V is TRBV15 and J is TRBJ2-5, with TRBD1 identical over 9 bases. CDR3 coding DNA: TGTGCCACCAGCAGCCTAAGGGCCCTACAGGGGGCCGGGGAGACCCAGTACTTC. Translating gives CATSSLRALQGAGETQYF.